Listed below are T cell receptor beta chains from one sample, sequenced in a study of T cell responses to AZD1222 COVID-19 vaccine. Measured with immunoSEQ multiplex PCR; TCRdb has only the in-frame clones, and not every one. The data hold about 150,000 clones, with around nine tenths observed a single time. The starting material was peripheral blood, obtained on day 0 of AZD1222 vaccination. The receptors derive from an adult in good health. Each CDR3 is given with its conserved first and last residue. The D gene is left open where the match is weak.

D	V	J	CDR3
TRBD1	TRBV11-1	TRBJ1-2	CASSLGEGATFYGYTF
TRBD1	TRBV9	TRBJ1-1	CASSARGTGRGATEAFF
.	TRBV7-8	TRBJ1-3	CASSLLQIDSGNTIYF
.	TRBV18	TRBJ1-4	CASSPPGVEKLFF
.	TRBV4-3	TRBJ1-2	CASSQDLQGNYGYTF
TRBD1	TRBV13	TRBJ1-1	CATDRVSSTEAFF
TRBD1	TRBV28	TRBJ1-4	CASSLPGQGEKLFF
.	TRBV7-9	TRBJ2-2	CASSLLRGELFF
.	TRBV3-1/TRBV3-2	TRBJ2-7	CASSQDQRGHSYEQYF
.	TRBV5-6	TRBJ2-1	CASSLGPANEQFF
.	TRBV6-1	TRBJ2-5	CASSEGAAYQETQYF
.	TRBV5-1	TRBJ2-1	CASSSLSLYGEQFF
.	TRBV7-2	TRBJ1-1	CASSLKGGAGEAFF
TRBD1	TRBV5-8	TRBJ1-2	CASSLTGTGPSDYGYTF
TRBD2	TRBV25-1	TRBJ2-1	CASSDLLAGKSYNEQFF
.	TRBV29-1	TRBJ1-2	CSVDGGGYTF
TRBD1	TRBV28	TRBJ1-3	CASKTGGRNTIYF
.	TRBV29-1	TRBJ1-1	CSVEDPRRGARTEAFF
TRBD1	TRBV6-1	TRBJ2-7	CASSEMGQGNSYEQYF
TRBD1	TRBV6-5	TRBJ2-7	CASTPLQGALGEQYF
.	TRBV10-1	TRBJ1-1	CASSESPRSREAFF
TRBD1	TRBV30	TRBJ1-5	CAWGPGQVKGQPQHF
.	TRBV28	TRBJ1-1	CASSSPGGPNTEAFF
.	TRBV19	TRBJ1-5	CASSIPFRGGDQPQHF
TRBD1	TRBV2	TRBJ1-6	CASMGQNNSPLHF
TRBD2	TRBV19	TRBJ2-7	CASSPGALGGTYEQYF
.	TRBV28	TRBJ2-1	CASSLVYDEGRLNEQFF
.	TRBV7-3	TRBJ1-1	CASSSDRNTEAFF
.	TRBV28	TRBJ2-1	CASSFEYRSSYNEQFF
TRBD1	TRBV7-2	TRBJ2-7	CASSPRDRRSYEQYF
.	TRBV9	TRBJ1-2	CASSVEVVSYGYTF
.	TRBV3-1/TRBV3-2	TRBJ1-1	CASSQEGRITEAFF
.	TRBV3-1/TRBV3-2	TRBJ1-1	CASSQEARGNTEAFF
.	TRBV19	TRBJ2-7	CASSDPKSSYEQYF
TRBD1	TRBV9	TRBJ1-4	CADTRDRDEKLFF
.	TRBV27	TRBJ1-1	CASNKGREAFF
TRBD1	TRBV4-3	TRBJ1-4	CASSRGQGTEKLFF
TRBD2	TRBV19	TRBJ2-1	CASSIVSGSEANEQFF
TRBD1	TRBV30	TRBJ1-1	CAWSITGAVEAFF
TRBD1	TRBV2	TRBJ1-4	CASRTGGADEKLFF
TRBD1	TRBV18	TRBJ1-6	CASSPEGQGRYSPLHF
.	TRBV2	TRBJ1-2	CAGLQATGYGYTF
.	TRBV2	TRBJ2-1	CASSETASSYNEQFF
TRBD2	TRBV6-5	TRBJ2-1	CASGLADYNEQFF
.	TRBV5-1	TRBJ1-4	CASSLVSGSDEKLFF
.	TRBV5-1	TRBJ2-7	CASSLGQGLGEQYF
.	TRBV9	TRBJ1-1	CASSAHRAKPDTEAFF
TRBD1	TRBV11-2	TRBJ1-6	CASSHRTGRNSPLHF
.	TRBV27	TRBJ1-2	CASRNRWDGYTF